The present T cell receptor (beta chain) was sequenced within a study of blood T cell repertoires in COVID-19. About the study: COVID-19 samples collected from the United States, Italy and Spain covered acute and convalescent phases. From T cells, B-cell-depleted T cells, or PBMCs came the material, which was cDNA or gDNA.

In the original processing: Reference gene primer amplification gave estimated nucleated cell counts. Assay: immunoSEQ multiplex PCR; the TCRdb copy retains only in-frame clones and omits some. V, J and clone size reflect that table, while D and trimming were determined from the DNA. Of about 160,000 clones listed, approximately 87% are singletons. J lost 4 bases, V lost 11 bases, and 7 bases had no gene match. Germline V gene lookup returns CDR1 ENHRY and CDR2 SYGVKD. This CDR3 has 14 residues. This clone was observed a handful of times. This clonotype was sampled from an older woman with acute or convalescent COVID-19. Sequences were obtained from peripheral blood. The chain has TRBV10-3 and TRBJ2-2, with 10 positions matching TRBD1. CDR3 nucleotides: TGTGCCTCTACGGGGGACAGGGGCACCGGGGAGCTGTTTTTT. This gives the protein CASTGDRGTGELFF.